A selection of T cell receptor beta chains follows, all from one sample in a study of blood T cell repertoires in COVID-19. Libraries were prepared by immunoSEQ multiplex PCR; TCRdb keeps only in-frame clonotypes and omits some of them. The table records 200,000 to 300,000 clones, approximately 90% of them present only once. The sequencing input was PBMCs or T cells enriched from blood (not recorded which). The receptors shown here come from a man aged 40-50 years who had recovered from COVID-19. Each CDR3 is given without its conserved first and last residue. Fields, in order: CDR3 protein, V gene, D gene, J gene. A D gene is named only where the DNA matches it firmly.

CDR3: ASSYWRVNTEAF
V: TRBV6-2/TRBV6-3
D: .
J: TRBJ1-1

CDR3: ASSSRVTGYNEQF
V: TRBV7-2
D: .
J: TRBJ2-1

CDR3: ASSLGGTFNYGYT
V: TRBV11-3
D: .
J: TRBJ1-2

CDR3: ASSQVARELF
V: TRBV4-1
D: .
J: TRBJ2-2

CDR3: ASSFSSYNEQF
V: TRBV27
D: .
J: TRBJ2-1

CDR3: ASSRQGQQY
V: TRBV7-2
D: TRBD1
J: TRBJ2-7

CDR3: ASSLMQGATDTQY
V: TRBV7-8
D: TRBD1
J: TRBJ2-3

CDR3: ASSQDGGLAVNNEQF
V: TRBV3-1/TRBV3-2
D: TRBD2
J: TRBJ2-1

CDR3: ASSPNRATNYGYT
V: TRBV2
D: .
J: TRBJ1-2

CDR3: ASSLRGQEGTEAF
V: TRBV19
D: TRBD1
J: TRBJ1-1

CDR3: ASSLSGSSAL
V: TRBV5-6
D: .
J: TRBJ2-1

CDR3: AWSDDRPTGTQY
V: TRBV30
D: .
J: TRBJ2-5

CDR3: ASSSTGDGYT
V: TRBV12-3/TRBV12-4
D: TRBD1
J: TRBJ1-2

CDR3: ASSQGNGGMGGEEAF
V: TRBV4-1
D: .
J: TRBJ1-1

CDR3: ASSSGGPSEQF
V: TRBV21-1
D: .
J: TRBJ2-1

CDR3: ASSFPGAGNTIY
V: TRBV7-9
D: .
J: TRBJ1-3

CDR3: ASTGLIAGGNEQF
V: TRBV19
D: TRBD2
J: TRBJ2-1